This TCR beta chain was sequenced for a study of T cells in Graves' hyperthyroidism and ophthalmopathy. This clonotype was observed a single time. Germline V gene lookup returns CDR1 DFQATT and CDR2 SNEGSKA (reference sequence). Between the trimmed V and J ends, which lost 3 bases and 0 bases, there was a span of 8 bases. The CDR3 spans 13 residues. Amplification of TCR beta CDR3 regions was performed using RNA transcripts as template. The primer set for the first-round RT-PCR of the TCR CDR3 was HTBI. Via MiXCR, TCRdb re-called the multiplex PCR reads, giving one row per CDR3 protein. The table lists approximately 250,000 distinct CDR3 sequences, roughly a quarter of them singletons. The PBMCs were sourced from fresh peripheral blood (around 10 ml).

The receptor comes from a woman between 40 and 50 years old with Graves' ophthalmopathy. The chain has TRBV20-1 and TRBJ1-1; D not resolved. The specimen sequenced was blood. CDR3 DNA: TGCAGTGCTAGGGTCAGGATGAACACTGAAGCTTTCTTT. It translates to CSARVRMNTEAFF.